This entry concerns a single T cell receptor (beta chain). This specimen belongs to a study of cytotoxic CD8 clonotypes in ibrutinib-treated CLL. About the research overall: Within the patient group, 11 were relapsed/refractory and roughly 16 treatment-naive, and about 18 were IGHV unmutated.

TCRdb keeps only in-frame clones here, not all; method: immunoSEQ multiplex PCR. The repertoire holds 40,000 or so clones, with around 70% as singletons. Per germline, CDR1 SGHRS and CDR2 YFSETQ. The V end lost 1 base, the J end lost 7 bases, and 9 bases lay between the germline ends. The CDR3 length is 13 residues. This clonotype was obtained from a human donor with chronic lymphocytic leukemia. The sequencing here drew on PBMCs, taken at disease progression, from a patient treated with ibrutinib. The gene calls are TRBV5-1 and TRBJ2-1; D is ambiguous. The CDR3 spells CASSLPAGNEQFF. In nucleotides, the CDR3 is TGCGCCAGCAGCTTGCCCGCCGGGAATGAGCAGTTCTTC.